Following are 10 T cell receptor beta chains from one sample sequenced in a study of CD8+CD57+ T cells in acquired aplastic anemia. Profiling of TCR beta VDJ combinations and CDR3 sequences used genomic DNA as template. TCRdb reanalysed the reads using MiXCR and keeps one entry per CDR3 protein. The sample has a few hundred thousand distinct CDR3 sequences, roughly 61% seen once. Individuals selected for sequencing had exhibited CD8+CD57+ cell expansion on flow cytometry. The sequenced sample consisted of sorted CD4+, CD8+, or CD8+CD57+ T cells (not recorded which) from PBMCs. These receptors were taken from a human donor with aplastic anemia.

This chain connects TRBV15 to TRBJ1-5; tentative D call: TRBD1 (5 bases). Trimming removed 6 bases at V and 7 bases at J, with 13 bases between. The germline CDR1 and CDR2 sequences are LNHNV and YYDKDF (reference sequence). The CDR3 runs 13 residues. The CDR3, as DNA: TGTGCCACCAGTGGGGACCGCCAACAGCCCCAGCATTTT. It yields the protein CATSGDRQQPQHF.

The sample holds a few counts of this clonotype. This sequence joins TRBV10-3 and TRBJ2-7; 8 bases align to TRBD2. The CDR3 spans 12 residues. In germline, CDR1 is ENHRY, CDR2 SYGVKD. V shed 8 bases and J 3 bases; nucleotides not matched to a gene: 3. The CDR3 loop is CAILGGDYEQYF. CDR3 nucleotides: TGTGCCATCCTCGGGGGGGACTACGAGCAGTACTTC.

This clonotype was observed a handful of times. The J gene is TRBJ1-4, the V gene TRBV3-1, with 12 bases matching TRBD1. CDR1 is LGHDT and CDR2 is YNNKEL in the germline V gene (reference sequence). There are 15 residues in the CDR3. V shed 4 bases, J shed 8 bases, and the junction held 5 bases outside the gene matches. The CDR3 loop is CASSRGQGAGEKLFF. The CDR3 nucleotides are TGTGCCAGCAGCCGGGGACAGGGGGCGGGCGAAAAACTGTTTTTT.

This chain links TRBV25-1 with TRBJ1-6, with a tentative D call TRBD1 (5 bases). Germline V gene sequence: CDR1 MGHDK, CDR2 SYGVNS. V dropped 6 bases and J dropped 7 bases, with 13 bases sitting between them. CDR3 size: 14 residues. Here the CDR3 DNA reads TGTGCCAGCAGGGATGTGGGGGGAAATTCACCCCTCCACTTT. The encoded protein is CASRDVGGNSPLHF.

With regard to this clonotype: A junction end diverges from the germline sequence, so it may reflect a read error. The V gene is TRBV5-6, the J gene TRBJ2-7, with D maybe TRBD1 (6 bases). The CDR3 runs to 13 residues. Germline V gene sequence: CDR1 SGHDT, CDR2 YYEEEE. Here the CDR3 reads CSARDTRGYEQYF. Here the CDR3 DNA reads TGCAGTGCTAGAGATACCAGGGGCTACGAGCAGTACTTC.

The CDR3 sequence is CSARADRVSPLHF. Here the CDR3 DNA reads TGCAGTGCTAGAGCTGACAGGGTTTCACCCCTCCACTTT. The chain employs TRBV20-1 and TRBJ1-6; TRBD1 agrees at 7 bases. The length of the CDR3 is 13 residues. From germline, CDR1 is DFQATT and CDR2 SNEGSKA (reference sequence). V dropped 1 base and J dropped 9; count of bases not matched to a gene: 3.

The genes are TRBV15 and TRBJ2-1; TRBD2 agrees at 9 bases. The CDR3 consists of 15 residues. Germline-derived CDR1 and CDR2 are LNHNV and YYDKDF (reference sequence). Germline trimming cut 1 base from V and 8 bases from J; bases unmatched to any gene: 6. CDR3 DNA sequence: TGTGCCACCAGCAGAGGCGGGAGGGCCATCGATGAGCAGTTCTTC. Translation gives CATSRGGRAIDEQFF.

This clonotype has a single count. V gene TRBV24-1 combines with J gene TRBJ2-5; 11 nucleotides align to TRBD2. Losses at the gene ends were 3 bases for V and 5 bases for J; bases not matched to a gene: 4. The CDR3 spans 15 residues. The germline gives CDR1 KGHDR, CDR2 SFDVKD. The CDR3 DNA sequence: TGTGCCACCAGTGATCTAGCGGGAGGCGGTGAGACCCAGTACTTC. The encoded protein is CATSDLAGGGETQYF.

The rearrangement uses TRBV14 and TRBJ2-3, with 7 bases that match TRBD2. Germline V lookup: CDR1 SGHDN, CDR2 FVKESK. Trimming cost V 0 bases and J 0 bases; bases outside gene matches: 3. The CDR3 has 16 residues. This chain's CDR3 is CASSQDAGVSTDTQYF. The CDR3 bases are TGTGCCAGCAGCCAAGACGCGGGGGTAAGCACAGATACGCAGTATTTT.

This clonotype has a count of ten or more. The rearrangement links TRBV5-8 to TRBJ1-5; D may be TRBD1 (6 bases). Trimming cost V 3 bases and J 9 bases, with 16 bases left between them. Germline CDR1 reads SGHTS; CDR2 reads YDEGEE. This CDR3 comprises 14 residues. The CDR3 sequence is CASSSDSLVSPQHF. CDR3 coding DNA: TGTGCCAGCAGCTCGGACAGCCTGGTATCGCCCCAGCATTTT.